Given below is one T cell receptor beta chain in context. No antigen is known for it. Generated by immunoSEQ multiplex PCR, the TCRdb table keeps only in-frame clones and is missing some. The sample lists 13,000 to 15,000 clones, roughly 50% occurring once. V shed 7 bases and J shed 1 base, with 11 bases lying between them. Germline V CDR1 and CDR2: SNHLY, FYNNEI. The length of the CDR3 is 14 residues. The data were taken from a study of siplizumab effects on memory and regulatory T cells. The wider study: Paired setups tested mixed lymphocyte reactions with around 0.97 ug/mL siplizumab or no drug. Study-level points and caveats: Naive T cells appeared more varied than memory cells and looked like key alloresponse contributors.

A 37°C coculture lasting less than 7 days was applied to the mixed lymphocyte reaction cells. Sequencing input: CFSE-low (dividing) CD4+ T cells sorted from an allogeneic mixed lymphocyte reaction. This sequence joins TRBV2 and TRBJ1-5; no reliable D call. This sequence originates from a human donor in good health; the cells came from an allogeneic mixed lymphocyte reaction. The CDR3 DNA follows: TGTGCCAGCACTCGGGTGGGGAGCAATCAGCCCCAGCATTTT. Protein product: CASTRVGSNQPQHF.